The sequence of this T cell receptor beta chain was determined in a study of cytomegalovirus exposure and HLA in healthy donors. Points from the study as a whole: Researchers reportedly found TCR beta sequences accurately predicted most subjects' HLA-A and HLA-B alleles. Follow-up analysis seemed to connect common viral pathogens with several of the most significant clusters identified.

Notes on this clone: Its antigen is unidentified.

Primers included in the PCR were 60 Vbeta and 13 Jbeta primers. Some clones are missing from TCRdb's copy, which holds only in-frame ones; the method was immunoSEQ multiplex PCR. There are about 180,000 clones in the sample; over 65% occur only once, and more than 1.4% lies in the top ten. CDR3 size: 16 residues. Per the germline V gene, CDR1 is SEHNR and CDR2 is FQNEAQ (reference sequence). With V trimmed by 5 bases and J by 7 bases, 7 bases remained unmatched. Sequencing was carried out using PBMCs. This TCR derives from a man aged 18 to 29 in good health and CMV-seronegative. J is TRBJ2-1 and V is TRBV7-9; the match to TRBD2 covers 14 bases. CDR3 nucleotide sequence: TGTGCCAGCAGCCGATTCGGACTAGCGGGGGGTAATGAGCAGTTCTTC. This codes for CASSRFGLAGGNEQFF.